This entry describes one T cell receptor (beta chain). The data were taken from a study of long-term antiretroviral therapy in people with HIV. About the study: Of all samples, the earliest predate the 2015 immediate-ART recommendation by about a decade.

A v3.0 immunoSEQ assay was performed at survey level. Clones were sequenced by immunoSEQ multiplex PCR, and TCRdb holds only the in-frame ones, with some missing. The sample includes over 10,000 clones, around 77% of them seen just once. Inclusion required at least two post-ART and at least one pre-ART PBMC samples. The CDR3 contains 14 residues. Germline V gene data show CDR1 as MNHNY and CDR2 as SVGAGI (reference sequence). The germline V and J ends were trimmed by 6 bases and 2 bases, with 14 bases remaining between them. The V gene is TRBV6-6, the J gene TRBJ2-7; TRBD2 is a possible D gene (5 bases). This TCR was sampled from a woman between 40 and 55 years old with HIV. This specimen consisted of unsorted PBMCs, obtained 0.5 years before starting antiretroviral therapy. This chain's CDR3 is CASRDSGLPYEQYF. For the CDR3, the DNA is TGTGCCAGCAGGGACTCCGGTCTTCCCTACGAGCAGTACTTC.